A single sample gave rise to the 21 T cell receptor beta chains below, sequenced in a study of identical twins. TCRdb used MiXCR to reprocess the 5' RACE reads, holding one entry per CDR3 protein. The repertoire includes 650,000 to 800,000 distinct CDR3 sequences, more than 6.5% of them detected once, and 0.8% to 1% sits in the top ten. Separately, the same data were catalogued under a study of yellow fever vaccine responses in identical twins.

The material sequenced was PBMCs. These receptors were collected from a young woman in good health.

The V call is TRBV9, the J call TRBJ2-1; 10 bases are a match to TRBD2. Looked up from germline, CDR1 is SGDLS and CDR2 is YYNGEE. V gave up 0 bases and J gave up 7 bases; unmatched junction bases: 7. The CDR3 totals 16 residues. CDR3 sequence (DNA): TGTGCCAGCAGCGTAGATCCTAGCGGGAGAGGTAATGAGCAGTTCTTC. It codes for CASSVDPSGRGNEQFF.

This clonotype has a handful of counts. Compared with germline, one end of the junction differs, possibly owing to a read error. This chain uses TRBV7-7 with TRBJ2-3; 13 nucleotides agree with TRBD2. The CDR3 has 16 amino acids. Germline CDR1 reads SSHAT; CDR2 reads FNYEAQ (reference sequence). The CDR3 loop reads CASSSGTSGAADTQYF. The CDR3 coding sequence is TGTGCTAGCAGCTCTGGGACTAGCGGGGCCGCAGATACGCAGTATTTT.

This clonotype was observed at least ten times. The gene calls are TRBV7-6 and TRBJ2-1, with TRBD1 as a possible D gene (6 bases). The CDR3 has 14 amino acids. V shed 1 base and J shed 5 bases, with 9 bases lying between them. Germline-derived CDR1 and CDR2 are SGHVS and FNYEAQ. As DNA, the CDR3 is TGTGCCAGCAGCTTAGTCCCAGGGGACAATGAGCAGTTCTTC. Translation: CASSLVPGDNEQFF.

This clonotype has a handful of counts. The chain links TRBV6-1 to TRBJ2-1; 8 positions match TRBD2. The length of the CDR3 is 14 residues. Germline CDR1 reads MNHNS; CDR2 reads SASEGT. After removal of 7 bases from V and 6 bases from J, the junction contained 8 bases not matched to a gene. The CDR3 loop reads CASTTGTRANEQFF. The CDR3 DNA reads as TGTGCCAGCACAACAGGGACTAGAGCCAATGAGCAGTTCTTC.

This clonotype was counted a few times. V and J are TRBV20-1 and TRBJ2-5; D is unresolved. V was shortened by 6 bases and J by 5 bases, with 10 bases between the two germline ends. CDR3 length equals 11 residues. CDR1 and CDR2 from the germline V gene are DFQATT and SNEGSKA (reference sequence). CDR3 coding DNA: TGCAGTGCCATCTTCCACGAGACCCAGTACTTC. This encodes CSAIFHETQYF.

This clonotype was seen more than once but under ten times. The genes are TRBV9 and TRBJ2-3; TRBD2 aligns across 10 bases. V was pared by 3 bases and J by 5 bases, with 9 bases of the junction left unmatched. CDR3 length: 16 amino acids. Germline V gene sequence: CDR1 SGDLS, CDR2 YYNGEE. The DNA for the CDR3 is TGTGCCAGCAGCGGGGCGATTAAGCGGGGGGGAGATACGCAGTATTTT. Translating gives CASSGAIKRGGDTQYF.

This clonotype showed up just a few times. V is TRBV20-1 and J is TRBJ2-2, with D possibly TRBD2 on 5 matching bases. This CDR3 contains 20 residues. The V gene's germline CDR1 is DFQATT and CDR2 SNEGSKA (reference sequence). The V end was cut by 0 bases, the J end by 0 bases, with 23 bases between. CDR3 in amino acids: CSARDKAGESSRANTGELFF. The CDR3 DNA is TGCAGTGCTAGAGATAAGGCCGGGGAATCCTCCCGGGCGAACACCGGGGAGCTGTTTTTT.

This clonotype showed up just a few times. A read error may produce the germline difference seen at one junction end. The chain joins TRBV12-3 or TRBV12-4 to TRBJ2-5, with 8 bases fitting TRBD1. The CDR3 runs to 12 residues. The CDR3 loop is CASTHPGGGVVF. DNA for the CDR3: TGTGCCAGCACCCACCCAGGGGGCGGGGTGGTCTTC.

This clonotype was detected only a few times. V gene TRBV5-1 combines with J gene TRBJ2-3; D could derive from TRBD1 or TRBD2 (5 bases each). In germline, CDR1 is SGHRS, CDR2 YFSETQ. Trimming took 0 bases from V and 6 from J, leaving 14 bases between them. The CDR3 spans 15 residues. CDR3 sequence reads: CASSLDRGVVDTQYF. The CDR3 nucleotides are TGCGCCAGCAGCTTGGATCGGGGCGTCGTTGATACGCAGTATTTT. Using reference TRBV5-1 and TRBJ2-3 for the parts outside the CDR3, the full variable domain is KAGVTQTPRYLIKTRGQQVTLSCSPISGHRSVSWYQQTPGQGLQFLFEYFSETQRNKGNFPGRFSGRQFSNSRSEMNVSTLELGDSALYLCASSLDRGVVDTQYFGPGTRLTVL.

The DNA of the CDR3 is TGTGCCAGCAGCAAGGACAGCACCTACGAGCAGTACTTC. It translates to CASSKDSTYEQYF. The J gene is TRBJ2-7, the V gene TRBV7-2; tentatively, D is TRBD1 (6 bases). V was pared by 5 bases and J by 2 bases, with 10 bases between. The CDR3 sequence is 13 residues long. CDR1 and CDR2 from the germline V gene are SGHTA and FQGNSA.

The V gene is TRBV7-2, the J gene TRBJ2-5; TRBD1 aligns across 9 bases. V gave up 0 bases and J gave up 5 bases; unmatched junction bases: 19. This CDR3 contains 20 residues. Germline V gene data show CDR1 as SGHTA and CDR2 as FQGNSA. The CDR3 here is CASSLAIPGQGLSMLETQYF. The CDR3 DNA reads as TGTGCCAGCAGCTTAGCAATCCCGGGACAGGGTCTGAGTATGTTGGAGACCCAGTACTTC.

This clonotype showed up just a few times. The rearrangement joins TRBV2 to TRBJ2-2; D remains ambiguous. CDR1 SNHLY and CDR2 FYNNEI come from the germline V gene. CDR3 length equals 15 residues. V was trimmed by 5 bases and J by 3 bases, leaving 13 bases between them. The CDR3 DNA is TGTGCCAGCAGTCTCGCAGGCGAATACACCGGGGAGCTGTTTTTT. This codes for CASSLAGEYTGELFF. Full variable domain (outside the CDR3, taken from reference TRBV2 and TRBJ2-2): EPEVTQTPSHQVTQMGQEVILRCVPISNHLYFYWYRQILGQKVEFLVSFYNNEISEKSEIFDDQFSVERPDGSNFTLKIRSTKLEDSAMYFCASSLAGEYTGELFFGEGSRLTVL.

The chain has TRBV29-1 and TRBJ1-2, with D perhaps matching TRBD1 (5 bases). This CDR3 is built from 14 residues. Trimming pared 1 base from V and 4 bases from J, leaving 13 bases between. The germline CDR1 and CDR2 sequences are SQVTM and ANQGSEA. The DNA for the CDR3 is TGCAGCGTTGAAGGTGAAAAGGGGTCCTATGGCTACACCTTC. Protein sequence: CSVEGEKGSYGYTF.

This rearrangement joins TRBV3-1 to TRBJ2-6; TRBD1 matches at 7 bases. Unmatched junction bases numbered 4, after V lost 1 base and J lost 4 bases. This CDR3 region has 16 residues. Per the germline V gene, CDR1 is LGHDT and CDR2 is YNNKEL (reference sequence). For the CDR3, the DNA is TGTGCCAGCAGCCAAGCGACAGGGTCCGGGGCCAACGTCCTGACTTTC. It is translated as CASSQATGSGANVLTF.

The V and J genes are TRBV4-3 and TRBJ1-4; tentative D call: TRBD1 (5 bases). The CDR3 runs to 15 residues. Germline CDR1 is LGHNA and CDR2 is YSLEER. Trimming removed 0 bases at V and 6 bases at J, with 11 bases between. CDR3 DNA sequence: TGCGCCAGCAGCCAAGATCCAGGGCGATATGAAAAACTGTTTTTT. This translates into CASSQDPGRYEKLFF.

This sequence joins TRBV20-1 and TRBJ2-1, with 11 bases lining up with TRBD2. The CDR3 has 15 amino acids. V gave up 1 base and J gave up 7 bases; unmatched junction bases: 6. CDR1 is DFQATT, CDR2 SNEGSKA, per germline (reference sequence). In nucleotides, the CDR3 is TGCAGTGCTAGAGTTAGCGGGGGGGCGAGGAATGAGCAGTTCTTC. It specifies CSARVSGGARNEQFF.

The rearrangement joins TRBV3-1 to TRBJ1-1, with TRBD1 as a possible D gene (6 bases). With 11 bases removed from V and 6 bases from J, the gap between germline ends came to 25 bases. This CDR3 has 15 amino acids. CDR1 is LGHDT and CDR2 is YNNKEL in the germline V gene (reference sequence). Here the CDR3 DNA reads TGTGCCTCCTGCCAAGATGGGCAGGGGCGTTCTGAAGCTTTCTTT. This codes for CASCQDGQGRSEAFF. Filled out from reference TRBV3-1 and TRBJ1-1, the complete variable domain reads DTAVSQTPKYLVTQMGNDKSIKCEQNLGHDTMYWYKQDSKKFLKIMFSYNNKELIINETVPNRFSPKSPDKAHLNLHINSLELGDSAVYFCASCQDGQGRSEAFFGQGTRLTVV.

This clonotype appeared a few times. The chain employs TRBV5-1 and TRBJ2-3; 15 positions match TRBD2. Germline V lookup: CDR1 SGHRS, CDR2 YFSETQ. J was trimmed by 1 base and V by 1 base; bases with no gene match: 10. This CDR3 comprises 20 residues. This chain's CDR3 is CASSLTPGTSGRSRTDTQYF. The CDR3 region has the DNA TGCGCCAGCAGCTTGACCCCCGGGACTAGCGGGAGGTCTCGCACAGATACGCAGTATTTT.

This clonotype has only one observation. The junction and the germline gene differ at one end; a read error may be behind it. The J gene is TRBJ1-5, the V gene TRBV6-5, with D possibly matching TRBD1 (5 bases). The CDR3 consists of 15 residues. Germline lookup yields CDR1 MNHEY and CDR2 SVGAGI. CDR3 amino acids: CASSDSWGGGQPQHF. CDR3 nucleotides: TGTGCCAGCAGTGACTCTTGGGGCGGGGGTCAGCCCCAGCATTTT.

The chain carries TRBV5-6 and TRBJ2-1; D possibly corresponds to TRBD1 (6 bases). Between the trimmed V and J ends, which lost 3 bases and 4 bases, there was a span of 14 bases. Per the germline V gene, CDR1 is SGHDT and CDR2 is YYEEEE. This CDR3 contains 15 residues. This chain's CDR3 is CASSSYNQGYNEQFF. CDR3 sequence (DNA): TGTGCCAGCAGCTCCTATAATCAGGGGTACAATGAGCAGTTCTTC.

In this sample, this clonotype turned up many times. The V call is TRBV10-3, the J call TRBJ2-2; D not certain. CDR3 length: 16 residues. V was clipped by 1 base and J by 4 bases, with 13 bases between them. Per germline, CDR1 ENHRY and CDR2 SYGVKD. The CDR3 reads CAISEFQERSTGELFF. The CDR3 nucleotides are TGTGCCATCAGTGAGTTCCAGGAGAGGAGCACCGGGGAGCTGTTTTTT.